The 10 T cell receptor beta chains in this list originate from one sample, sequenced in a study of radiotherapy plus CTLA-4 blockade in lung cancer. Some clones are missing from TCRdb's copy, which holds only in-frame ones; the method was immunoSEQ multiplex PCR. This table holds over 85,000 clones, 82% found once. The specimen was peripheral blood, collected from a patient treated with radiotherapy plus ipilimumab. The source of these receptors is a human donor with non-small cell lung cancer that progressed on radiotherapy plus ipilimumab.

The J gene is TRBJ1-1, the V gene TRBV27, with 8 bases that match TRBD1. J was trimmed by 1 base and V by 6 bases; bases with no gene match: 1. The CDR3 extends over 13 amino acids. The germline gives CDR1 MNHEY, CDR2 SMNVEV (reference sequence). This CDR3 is CASRGTGNTEAFF. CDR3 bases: TGTGCCAGCAGGGGGACAGGGAACACTGAAGCTTTCTTT.

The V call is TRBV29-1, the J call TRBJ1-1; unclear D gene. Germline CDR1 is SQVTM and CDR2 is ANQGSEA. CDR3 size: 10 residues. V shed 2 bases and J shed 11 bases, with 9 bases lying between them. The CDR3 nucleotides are TGCAGCGTTGAACATGTCGGGGCTTTCTTT. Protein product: CSVEHVGAFF. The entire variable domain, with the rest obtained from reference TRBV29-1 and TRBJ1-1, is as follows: SAVISQKPSRDICQRGTSLTIQCQVDSQVTMMFWYRQQPGQSLTLIATANQGSEATYESGFVIDKFPISRPNLTFSTLTVSNMSPEDSSIYLCSVEHVGAFFGQGTRLTVV.

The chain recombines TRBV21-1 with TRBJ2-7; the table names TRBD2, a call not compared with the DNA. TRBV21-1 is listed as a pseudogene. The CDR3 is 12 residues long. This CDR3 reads CAKLAGGYEQYV. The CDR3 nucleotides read TGTGCCAAACTAGCGGGAGGCTACGAGCAGTACGTC.

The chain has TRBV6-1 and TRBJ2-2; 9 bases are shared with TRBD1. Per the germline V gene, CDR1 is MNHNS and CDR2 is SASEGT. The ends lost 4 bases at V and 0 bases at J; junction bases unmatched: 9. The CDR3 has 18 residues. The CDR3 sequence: CASSGRDRANPNTGELFF. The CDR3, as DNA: TGTGCCAGCAGTGGGCGGGACAGGGCAAACCCGAACACCGGGGAGCTGTTTTTT.

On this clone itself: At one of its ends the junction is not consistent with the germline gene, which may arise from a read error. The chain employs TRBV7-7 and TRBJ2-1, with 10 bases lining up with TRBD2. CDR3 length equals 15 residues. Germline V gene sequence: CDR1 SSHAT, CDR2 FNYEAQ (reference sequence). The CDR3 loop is CASSLGLAGVREQFF. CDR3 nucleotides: TGTGCTAGCAGCTTAGGGCTAGCGGGAGTAAGGGAGCAGTTCTTC.

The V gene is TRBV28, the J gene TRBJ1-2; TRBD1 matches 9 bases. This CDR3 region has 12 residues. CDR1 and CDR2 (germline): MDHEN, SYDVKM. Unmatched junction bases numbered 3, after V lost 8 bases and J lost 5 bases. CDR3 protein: CASHRGLYGYTF. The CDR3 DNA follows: TGTGCCAGCCACAGGGGGCTATATGGCTACACCTTC.

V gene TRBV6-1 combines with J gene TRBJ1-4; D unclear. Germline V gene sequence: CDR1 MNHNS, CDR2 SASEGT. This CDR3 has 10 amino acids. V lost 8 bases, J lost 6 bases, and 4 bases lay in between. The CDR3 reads CASHYEKLFF. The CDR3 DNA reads TGTGCCAGCCACTATGAAAAACTGTTTTTT.

In DNA, the CDR3 is TGTGCCAGCAGAGACAGGGGAGACACCGGGGAGCTGTTTTTT. It is translated as CASRDRGDTGELFF. V is TRBV28 and J is TRBJ2-2; 8 nucleotides line up with TRBD1. CDR1 is MDHEN and CDR2 is SYDVKM in the germline V gene. V lost 6 bases to trimming and J lost 3 bases; unmatched junction nucleotides: 3. The CDR3 length is 14 residues.

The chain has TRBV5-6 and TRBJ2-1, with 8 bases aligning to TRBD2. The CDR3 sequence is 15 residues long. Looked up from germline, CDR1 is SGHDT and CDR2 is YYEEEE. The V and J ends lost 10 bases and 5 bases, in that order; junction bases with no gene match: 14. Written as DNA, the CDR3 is TGTGCCGGGATGACCGGGACTAGTGGACACAATGAGCAGTTCTTC. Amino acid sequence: CAGMTGTSGHNEQFF.

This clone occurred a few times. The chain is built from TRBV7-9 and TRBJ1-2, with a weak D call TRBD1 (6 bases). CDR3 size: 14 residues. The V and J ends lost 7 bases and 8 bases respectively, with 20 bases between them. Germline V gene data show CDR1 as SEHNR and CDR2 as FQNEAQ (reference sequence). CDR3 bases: TGTGCCAGCACCCTTACTGGGGGGCTTGGAGGCTACACCTTC. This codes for CASTLTGGLGGYTF. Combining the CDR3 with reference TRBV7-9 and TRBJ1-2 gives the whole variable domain DTGVSQNPRHKITKRGQNVTFRCDPISEHNRLYWYRQTLGQGPEFLTYFQNEAQLEKSRLLSDRFSAERPKGSFSTLEIQRTEQGDSAMYLCASTLTGGLGGYTFGSGTRLTVV.